One and the same sample provided the 26 T cell receptor beta chains below, sequenced in a study of PD-1 blockade in mismatch repair-deficient tumors. This table comes from immunoSEQ multiplex PCR, and its TCRdb copy is limited to in-frame clones, with some not included. The sample holds about 63,000 clones, 88% seen once. Sequencing was performed on peripheral blood, taken 52 weeks after starting pembrolizumab. The receptors come from an adult with mismatch repair-deficient cancer.

V usage is TRBV5-6 and J usage is TRBJ2-7; a possible D gene is TRBD1 (5 bases). Trimming shortened V by 4 bases and J by 2 bases, and 19 bases separated the two germline ends. Germline assignment: CDR1 SGHDT and CDR2 YYEEEE. The CDR3 length is 16 residues. As DNA, the CDR3 is TGTGCCAGCAGCCCCGAAAACACGGACACCCCCTACGAGCAGTACTTC. Amino acid sequence: CASSPENTDTPYEQYF.

The gene calls are TRBV7-2 and TRBJ1-5, with D hard to call. V was shortened by 1 base and J by 0 bases, with 7 bases between the two germline ends. CDR3 length equals 15 residues. The germline CDR1 and CDR2 sequences are SGHTA and FQGNSA. The CDR3 DNA sequence: TGTGCCAGCAGCTTAGGAGAATATAGCAATCAGCCCCAGCATTTT. It is translated as CASSLGEYSNQPQHF.

The rearrangement joins TRBV7-8 to TRBJ2-3; 9 nucleotides agree with TRBD2. Germline values: CDR1 SGHVS, CDR2 FQNEAQ. With 3 bases clipped from V and 2 bases from J, the junction kept 9 bases outside the gene matches. The CDR3 spans 17 residues. CDR3 loop: CASSFRNSGSVTDTQYF. CDR3 nucleotide sequence: TGTGCCAGCAGCTTTCGGAATAGCGGGAGTGTCACAGATACGCAGTATTTT. Together with reference TRBV7-8 and TRBJ2-3, the CDR3 gives the full variable domain: GAGVSQSPRYKVAKRGQDVALRCDPISGHVSLFWYQQALGQGPEFLTYFQNEAQLDKSGLPSDRFFAERPEGSVSTLKIQRTQQEDSAVYLCASSFRNSGSVTDTQYFGPGTRLTVL.

This clone was seen only once. The rearrangement uses TRBV14 and TRBJ2-7, with D uncertain. This CDR3 spans 17 amino acids. Germline assignment: CDR1 SGHDN and CDR2 FVKESK. Between the trimmed V and J ends, which lost 0 bases and 3 bases, there was a span of 18 bases. In DNA form, the CDR3 reads TGTGCCAGCAGCCAAGATCCCACGCAGCACCCGGTCTACGAGCAGTACTTC. This translates into CASSQDPTQHPVYEQYF.

This chain joins TRBV5-6 and TRBJ2-7, with 8 bases lining up with TRBD2. With 3 bases clipped from V and 6 bases from J, the junction kept 11 bases outside the gene matches. Germline lookup yields CDR1 SGHDT and CDR2 YYEEEE. The CDR3 spans 15 residues. CDR3 bases: TGTGCCAGCAGCTCCCCGGGACTAGAGGTTAGCGAGCAGTACTTC. Protein sequence: CASSSPGLEVSEQYF.

The V and J genes are TRBV19 and TRBJ2-3, with D possibly being TRBD2 (6 bases). With 8 bases removed from V and 1 base from J, the gap between germline ends came to 13 bases. Per germline, CDR1 LNHDA and CDR2 SQIVND (reference sequence). There are 14 residues in the CDR3. CDR3 in amino acids: CASGRPGGTDTQYF. The CDR3 DNA is TGTGCCAGTGGGAGGCCCGGGGGCACAGATACGCAGTATTTT.

This sequence joins TRBV19 and TRBJ2-5; D is ambiguous. V was cut by 6 bases and J by 2 bases, with 4 bases left in between. From germline, CDR1 is LNHDA and CDR2 SQIVND (reference sequence). The CDR3 totals 11 residues. The CDR3 sequence is CASRQQETQYF. CDR3 bases: TGTGCCAGTAGACAACAAGAGACCCAGTACTTC. Filled out from reference TRBV19 and TRBJ2-5, the complete variable domain reads DGGITQSPKYLFRKEGQNVTLSCEQNLNHDAMYWYRQDPGQGLRLIYYSQIVNDFQKGDIAEGYSVSREKKESFPLTVTSAQKNPTAFYLCASRQQETQYFGPGTRLLVL.

The chain recombines TRBV27 with TRBJ2-7, with D maybe TRBD2 (5 bases). CDR3 length equals 15 residues. V shed 0 bases and J shed 0 bases, with 9 bases lying between them. CDR1 and CDR2 (germline): MNHEY, SMNVEV (reference sequence). The CDR3 coding sequence is TGTGCCAGCAGTTTATCTAGCGCGAGCTCCTACGAGCAGTACTTC. Protein sequence: CASSLSSASSYEQYF.

This clone was seen more than once but under ten times. In DNA, the CDR3 is TGTGCCAGCAGCTTAGGGGCAGGGGTCCCGTACGAGCAGTACTTC. It specifies CASSLGAGVPYEQYF. The chain combines TRBV11-2 with TRBJ2-7; TRBD1 might be the D (6 bases). The length of the CDR3 is 15 residues. Trimming removed 1 base from V and 4 bases from J, with 14 bases in between. Per germline, CDR1 SGHAT and CDR2 FQNNGV. The full variable domain, with the rest looked up from reference TRBV11-2 and TRBJ2-7, is EAGVAQSPRYKIIEKRQSVAFWCNPISGHATLYWYQQILGQGPKLLIQFQNNGVVDDSQLPKDRFSAERLKGVDSTLKIQPAKLEDSAVYLCASSLGAGVPYEQYFGPGTRLTVT.

V is TRBV19 and J is TRBJ2-5, with 7 bases fitting TRBD1. The trim removed 5 bases at V and 2 bases at J, leaving 5 bases unmatched. In germline, CDR1 is LNHDA, CDR2 SQIVND (reference sequence). The CDR3 is 14 amino acids. The CDR3 DNA sequence: TGTGCCAGTAGTCCAGGACAGGTACAAGAGACCCAGTACTTC. Protein: CASSPGQVQETQYF.

This chain uses TRBV6-1 with TRBJ2-7; 9 bases agree with TRBD1. Unmatched junction bases numbered 7, after V lost 4 bases and J lost 3 bases. Germline V gives CDR1 MNHNS, CDR2 SASEGT. The CDR3 consists of 15 residues. Here the CDR3 DNA reads TGTGCCAGCAGTGCACTCCCGGGACAGGGCTACGAGCAGTACTTC. Protein: CASSALPGQGYEQYF.

The rearrangement joins TRBV7-6 to TRBJ2-7; perhaps TRBD1 as D (6 bases). Germline assignment: CDR1 SGHVS and CDR2 FNYEAQ. The V end lost 0 bases, the J end lost 5 bases, and 23 bases lay between the germline ends. This CDR3 region has 18 residues. The CDR3 spells CASSLAGGANRPLDEQYF. As DNA, the CDR3 is TGTGCCAGCAGCTTAGCTGGGGGCGCAAATCGCCCCCTAGACGAGCAGTACTTC.

The chain employs TRBV7-8 and TRBJ1-1, with D hard to call. The V gene lost 4 bases and the J gene lost 0 bases, with 6 bases spanning the gap. Germline values: CDR1 SGHVS, CDR2 FQNEAQ. The CDR3 runs to 13 residues. The CDR3 bases are TGTGCCAGCAGCTCGCAGATGAACACTGAAGCTTTCTTT. It encodes CASSSQMNTEAFF.

The CDR3, as DNA: TGTGCCAGCAGCTTAGCGCCCAGTTCCTACGAGCAGTACTTC. This sequence encodes CASSLAPSSYEQYF. This chain uses TRBV7-2 with TRBJ2-7; D call uncertain. The CDR3 sequence is 14 residues long. The ends were cut back, 0 bases at V and 1 base at J, with 7 bases in the middle. Germline V gene data show CDR1 as SGHTA and CDR2 as FQGNSA.

The CDR3 nucleotides read TGTGCCAGCAGCATATACTGGGGCGCGGGAGGTACCACAGATACGCAGTATTTT. Amino acid sequence: CASSIYWGAGGTTDTQYF. This chain uses TRBV7-8 with TRBJ2-3; TRBD2 aligns across 8 bases. Germline V gene sequence: CDR1 SGHVS, CDR2 FQNEAQ. Trimming cost V 5 bases and J 2 bases; bases outside gene matches: 15. The CDR3 contains 18 residues.

This chain links TRBV5-4 with TRBJ2-1; D gene uncertain. Germline CDR1 is SGHNT and CDR2 is YYREEE (reference sequence). V lost 2 bases, J lost 0 bases, and 9 bases lay in between. This CDR3 is built from 15 residues. CDR3 sequence: CASSFQPSSYNEQFF. The CDR3 DNA reads as TGTGCCAGCAGCTTTCAGCCTTCCTCCTACAATGAGCAGTTCTTC.

J is TRBJ1-4 and V is TRBV21-1. TRBV21-1 is designated a pseudogene. This CDR3 comprises 17 residues. The CDR3 DNA reads TGTGCCAGCAGCAAAGATGATGAGAGGCCAACTAATGAAAAACTGTTTTTT. This codes for CASSKDDERPTNEKLFF.

The CDR3 sequence is CASSLVGDGTEAFF. DNA of the CDR3: TGCGCCAGCAGCTTGGTCGGGGACGGCACTGAAGCTTTCTTT. The chain couples TRBV5-1 to TRBJ1-1, with D tentatively TRBD1 (5 bases). CDR3 length: 14 residues. V was clipped by 0 bases and J by 4 bases, with 10 bases between them. Per germline, CDR1 SGHRS and CDR2 YFSETQ.

The gene calls are TRBV7-2 and TRBJ1-2; D not resolved. The V end was cut by 6 bases, the J end by 3 bases, with 20 bases between. The CDR3 covers 16 residues. Germline-derived CDR1 and CDR2 are SGHTA and FQGNSA. The CDR3 bases are TGTGCCAGCAGTAACCGTCCGGGCCTGAAGGACTATGGCTACACCTTC. It specifies CASSNRPGLKDYGYTF. The whole variable domain, filled in from reference TRBV7-2 and TRBJ1-2, reads GAGVSQSPSNKVTEKGKDVELRCDPISGHTALYWYRQSLGQGLEFLIYFQGNSAPDKSGLPSDRFSAERTGGSVSTLTIQRTQQEDSAVYLCASSNRPGLKDYGYTFGSGTRLTVV.

This rearrangement joins TRBV7-9 to TRBJ2-7, with D perhaps assigned TRBD1 or TRBD2 (5 bases each). Trimming took 6 bases from V and 3 from J, leaving 9 bases between them. Germline CDR1 is SEHNR and CDR2 is FQNEAQ (reference sequence). The CDR3 loop spans 12 amino acids. The CDR3 region is CASSPGHYEQYF. In nucleotides, the CDR3 is TGTGCCAGCAGTCCGGGGCACTACGAGCAGTACTTC.

The chain joins TRBV5-4 to TRBJ2-7; the D is unclear. Per the germline V gene, CDR1 is SGHNT and CDR2 is YYREEE (reference sequence). The CDR3 has 14 residues. V was cut by 3 bases and J by 2 bases, with 12 bases left in between. The chain's CDR3 is CASSSGPTTYEQYF. The CDR3 nucleotides are TGTGCCAGCAGCTCCGGGCCCACCACCTACGAGCAGTACTTC.

The CDR3: CASSLIHLEQYF. CDR3 sequence (DNA): TGTGCCAGCAGCTTGATTCATCTCGAGCAGTACTTC. The rearrangement joins TRBV5-5 to TRBJ2-7; D gene uncertain. Germline CDR1 SGHKS, CDR2 YYEKEE (reference sequence). V gave up 1 base and J gave up 6 bases, with 8 bases separating them. The CDR3 runs to 12 residues.

The genes are TRBV7-9 and TRBJ2-1; 8 bases fit TRBD2. Germline V gene lookup returns CDR1 SEHNR and CDR2 FQNEAQ (reference sequence). The CDR3 has 14 residues. V gave up 5 bases and J gave up 2 bases; unmatched junction bases: 2. CDR3 protein: CASSTSGTYNEQFF. The DNA of the CDR3 is TGTGCCAGCAGCACTAGCGGAACCTACAATGAGCAGTTCTTC.

The chain employs TRBV6-5 and TRBJ2-7; 7 nucleotides align to TRBD2. Trimming took 6 bases from V and 5 from J; bases not matched to a gene: 10. CDR3 length: 14 amino acids. Germline CDR1 is MNHEY and CDR2 is SVGAGI. The CDR3 DNA follows: TGTGCCAGCAGAACTAAAGGGAGGGTGGACGAGCAGTACTTC. Protein product: CASRTKGRVDEQYF.

The rearrangement links TRBV4-1 to TRBJ2-5; TRBD1 might be the D (5 bases). The CDR3 covers 13 residues. Per the germline V gene, CDR1 is MGHRA and CDR2 is YSYEKL. V was clipped by 3 bases and J by 2 bases, with 7 bases between them. CDR3 coding DNA: TGCGCCAGCAGCCAGTCAGGGCAAGAGACCCAGTACTTC. This gives the protein CASSQSGQETQYF.

This chain uses TRBV19 with TRBJ2-7; TRBD2 matches 9 bases. Trimming cost V 3 bases and J 0 bases; bases outside gene matches: 3. Per the germline V gene, CDR1 is LNHDA and CDR2 is SQIVND (reference sequence). CDR3 length: 15 residues. The CDR3 bases are TGTGCCAGTAGTATTTCGACTAGCGGCTCCTACGAGCAGTACTTC. It yields the protein CASSISTSGSYEQYF. The whole variable domain, filled in from reference TRBV19 and TRBJ2-7, reads DGGITQSPKYLFRKEGQNVTLSCEQNLNHDAMYWYRQDPGQGLRLIYYSQIVNDFQKGDIAEGYSVSREKKESFPLTVTSAQKNPTAFYLCASSISTSGSYEQYFGPGTRLTVT.